The source of this TCR beta chain is a study of blood T cell repertoires in COVID-19. The wider study: Whether acute or convalescent, the COVID-19 samples came from the United States, Italy and Spain.

Trimming stripped 6 bases from V and 7 bases from J, with 16 bases between. This CDR3 comprises 14 residues. CDR1 and CDR2 from the germline V gene are SNHLY and FYNNEI. Original processing methods: Counts of nucleated cells, estimated from reference gene primer amplification, were obtained. Libraries were prepared by immunoSEQ multiplex PCR; TCRdb keeps only in-frame clonotypes and omits some of them. The D gene and trimming were derived from the DNA, and the V and J assignments and clone size from that table. The table includes roughly 300,000 clones, about 86% detected once. This chain links TRBV2 with TRBJ2-1; D is unresolved. The receptor was derived from a woman in her thirties or forties with acute COVID-19. Sequencing was carried out using PBMCs or T cells enriched from blood (not recorded which). Written as DNA, the CDR3 is TGTGCCAGCAGATCGCAATCCAATCAGAATGAGCAGTTCTTC. It specifies CASRSQSNQNEQFF.